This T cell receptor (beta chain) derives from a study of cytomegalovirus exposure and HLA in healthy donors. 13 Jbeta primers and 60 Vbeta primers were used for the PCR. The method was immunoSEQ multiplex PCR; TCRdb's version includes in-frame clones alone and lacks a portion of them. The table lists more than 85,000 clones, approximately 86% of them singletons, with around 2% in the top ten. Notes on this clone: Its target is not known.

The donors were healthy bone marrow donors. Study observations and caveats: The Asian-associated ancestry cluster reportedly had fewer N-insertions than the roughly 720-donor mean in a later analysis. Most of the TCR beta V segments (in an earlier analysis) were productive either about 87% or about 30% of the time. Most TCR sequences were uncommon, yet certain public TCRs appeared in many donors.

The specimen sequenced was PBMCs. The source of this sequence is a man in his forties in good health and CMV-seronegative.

The CDR3 bases are TGTGCCAGTAGTAAGAGGACGCTAGGTCCCCGGGGAACTAATGAAAAACTGTTTTTT. This translates into CASSKRTLGPRGTNEKLFF. V and J are TRBV19 and TRBJ1-4, with unresolved D. This CDR3 region has 19 residues. Germline V lookup: CDR1 LNHDA, CDR2 SQIVND (reference sequence). V was cut by 4 bases and J by 1 base, with 22 bases left in between. Combining the CDR3 with reference TRBV19 and TRBJ1-4 gives the whole variable domain DGGITQSPKYLFRKEGQNVTLSCEQNLNHDAMYWYRQDPGQGLRLIYYSQIVNDFQKGDIAEGYSVSREKKESFPLTVTSAQKNPTAFYLCASSKRTLGPRGTNEKLFFGSGTQLSVL.